The 14 T cell receptor beta chains presented below share a single source sample, sequenced in a study of blood T cell repertoires in COVID-19. The assay was immunoSEQ multiplex PCR, and TCRdb's table has in-frame clones only and misses some. The sample contains about 98,000 clones, around 86% of which appear only once. The sample taken for sequencing was peripheral blood. The receptors were gathered from a man in his fifties or sixties with active or convalescent COVID-19.

This chain uses TRBV27 with TRBJ2-2, with D unresolved. Germline V gene data show CDR1 as MNHEY and CDR2 as SMNVEV (reference sequence). Trimming took 6 bases from V and 8 from J, leaving 10 bases between them. CDR3 length equals 12 residues. The DNA of the CDR3 is TGTGCCAGCAGAACCCTCGGGGGGGAGCTGTTTTTT. Translated, it gives CASRTLGGELFF.

This sequence joins TRBV5-6 and TRBJ2-3, with 11 bases fitting TRBD2. Trimming removed 4 bases from V and 3 bases from J; junction bases left unmatched: 4. The V gene's germline CDR1 is SGHDT and CDR2 YYEEEE. This CDR3 is built from 15 residues. The CDR3 DNA follows: TGTGCCAGCAGCATTAGCGGGGGGGCGACAGATACGCAGTATTTT. The encoded protein is CASSISGGATDTQYF.

The chain employs TRBV19 and TRBJ2-6; 8 bases are a match to TRBD1. The CDR3 extends over 18 amino acids. The germline V gene has CDR1 LNHDA and CDR2 SQIVND (reference sequence). V gave up 5 bases and J gave up 0 bases; unmatched junction bases: 9. In DNA, the CDR3 is TGTGCCAGTAGTCATAGACAGGGGTCGTTCTCTGGGGCCAACGTCCTGACTTTC. It is translated as CASSHRQGSFSGANVLTF.

The rearrangement joins TRBV24-1 to TRBJ2-3; 11 bases are a match to TRBD1. The CDR3 totals 17 residues. Germline lookup yields CDR1 KGHDR and CDR2 SFDVKD. V lost 4 bases, J lost 0 bases, and 5 bases stayed unmatched. CDR3 protein: CATSDSGTGGSTDTQYF. As DNA, the CDR3 is TGTGCCACCAGTGACTCTGGGACAGGGGGTAGCACAGATACGCAGTATTTT.

J is TRBJ1-1 and V is TRBV12-3 or TRBV12-4; D not certain. The CDR3 spans 12 residues. The V end lost 5 bases, the J end lost 1 base, and 5 bases lay between the germline ends. The CDR3 DNA is TGTGCCAGCAGTATCCAGAACACTGAAGCTTTCTTT. Protein sequence: CASSIQNTEAFF.

The rearrangement joins TRBV25-1 to TRBJ1-6; 7 positions match TRBD1. The germline V gene encodes CDR1 MGHDK and CDR2 SYGVNS. The CDR3 has 16 amino acids. V shed 0 bases and J 9 bases; nucleotides not matched to a gene: 8. The CDR3 coding sequence is TGTGCCAGCAGTGAATATATCAGGGGGACCGGTTCACCCCTCCACTTT. It specifies CASSEYIRGTGSPLHF.

The V gene is TRBV18, the J gene TRBJ1-3, with 7 bases identical to TRBD1. V shed 0 bases, J shed 8 bases, and the junction held 7 bases outside the gene matches. Germline CDR1 reads KGHSH; CDR2 reads LQKENI. The CDR3 length is 15 residues. CDR3: CASSPPGQSRDTIYF. The CDR3 DNA follows: TGTGCCAGCTCACCACCGGGACAGTCTAGGGACACCATATATTTT.

This clone is a singleton in its sample. The CDR3 DNA sequence: TGTGCCAGCAGCTTGGCCGAGAATGAGCAGTTCTTC. Translated, it gives CASSLAENEQFF. The V gene is TRBV5-4, the J gene TRBJ2-1; the D is unclear. V was cut by 0 bases and J by 7 bases, with 5 bases left in between. The CDR3 spans 12 residues. The V gene's germline CDR1 is SGHNT and CDR2 YYREEE (reference sequence).

The rearrangement uses TRBV19 and TRBJ1-2, with unresolved D. Trimming took 3 bases from V and 5 from J, leaving 10 bases between them. Germline V gene sequence: CDR1 LNHDA, CDR2 SQIVND (reference sequence). The CDR3 has 13 amino acids. This CDR3 reads CASSIQTDYGYTF. The CDR3 nucleotides are TGTGCCAGTAGTATTCAAACAGATTATGGCTACACCTTC. Variable domain in full (rest from reference TRBV19 and TRBJ1-2): DGGITQSPKYLFRKEGQNVTLSCEQNLNHDAMYWYRQDPGQGLRLIYYSQIVNDFQKGDIAEGYSVSREKKESFPLTVTSAQKNPTAFYLCASSIQTDYGYTFGSGTRLTVV.

This sequence joins TRBV3-1 (or the pseudogene TRBV3-2) and TRBJ1-6; maybe TRBD1 (6 bases). The V gene's germline CDR1 is LGHDT and CDR2 YNNKEL (reference sequence). Between the trimmed V and J ends, which lost 1 base and 7 bases, there was a span of 8 bases. There are 14 residues in the CDR3. The CDR3 protein is CASSQVQGNSPLHF. The CDR3 DNA reads as TGTGCCAGCAGCCAAGTACAGGGAAATTCACCCCTCCACTTT.

The rearrangement links TRBV6-4 to TRBJ1-1, with a weak D call TRBD1 (5 bases). V was trimmed by 7 bases and J by 2 bases, leaving 14 bases between them. Germline loops: CDR1 MRHNA, CDR2 SNTAGT. The CDR3 has 14 residues. In DNA form, the CDR3 reads TGTGCCAGCAAGTCAGGGAGGGGTAACACTGAAGCTTTCTTT. It is translated as CASKSGRGNTEAFF.

This chain links TRBV5-1 with TRBJ2-5, with 8 bases identical to TRBD1. CDR1 is SGHRS and CDR2 is YFSETQ in the germline V gene. V shed 5 bases, J shed 5 bases, and the junction held 5 bases outside the gene matches. The length of the CDR3 is 13 residues. The CDR3 region is CASRSGDRETQYF. The CDR3 nucleotides are TGCGCCAGCAGGAGTGGGGACAGGGAGACCCAGTACTTC.

J is TRBJ2-5 and V is TRBV25-1; TRBD1 matches at 8 bases. J was trimmed by 1 base and V by 1 base; bases with no gene match: 2. The CDR3 contains 15 residues. In germline, CDR1 is MGHDK, CDR2 SYGVNS. The chain's CDR3 is CASSESGGLQETQYF. The CDR3 bases are TGTGCCAGCAGTGAATCAGGGGGCCTCCAAGAGACCCAGTACTTC. The full variable domain, completed using reference TRBV25-1 and TRBJ2-5, is EADIYQTPRYLVIGTGKKITLECSQTMGHDKMYWYQQDPGMELHLIHYSYGVNSTEKGDLSSESTVSRIRTEHFPLTLESARPSHTSQYLCASSESGGLQETQYFGPGTRLLVL.

The V call is TRBV19, the J call TRBJ2-1; D not resolved. The V gene's germline CDR1 is LNHDA and CDR2 SQIVND (reference sequence). V was trimmed by 1 base and J by 5 bases, leaving 6 bases between them. The length of the CDR3 is 13 residues. CDR3 sequence (DNA): TGTGCCAGTAGTATAGGACTGGACAATGAGCAGTTCTTC. It encodes CASSIGLDNEQFF.